This TCR beta chain was observed in a study of OX40 agonist ivuxolimab in advanced cancers. Whole-study context: Patients assigned to dose escalation were diagnosed with hepatocellular carcinoma, melanoma, renal cell or head and neck cancer.

Details on this clone: Its antigen is currently unknown.

Profiling relied on immunoSEQ multiplex PCR, and the TCRdb table lists in-frame clones only, not all of them. In the table there are 70,000 or so clones, around 90% of which are singletons. Deletions cut 6 bases from V and 11 bases from J, with 17 bases between. Germline CDR1 and CDR2: SNHLY and FYNNEI. The CDR3 covers 14 residues. Findings and caveats of the study: Clones of CD4+ and CD8+ blood T cells grew by week 6 at doses of 0.1 to 3.0 mg/kg.

The clonotype originates from an adult with an advanced solid tumor such as melanoma, head and neck, liver or kidney cancer. Sample: CD4+ or CD8+ T cells sorted from blood, taken in a trial of the OX40 agonist ivuxolimab. The V and J genes are TRBV2 and TRBJ1-6, with D possibly being TRBD1 (5 bases). The CDR3 region is CASSKGPLGAPLHF. The DNA of the CDR3 is TGTGCCAGCAGCAAAGGACCGTTAGGGGCACCCCTCCACTTT.